This TCR beta chain was identified during a study of human T cells and chemical hapten exposure. General observations from the study: Compared to controls, expanded TCRs made significantly more large clusters of similar CDR3s.

This clonotype has at least ten counts. Its antigen remains unidentified. The time point: patch test 1, 2 weeks after DPC sensitization. Specified treatment: therapeutic diphenylcyclopropenone sensitization with weekly scalp DPC. TCRdb ran MiXCR on the RACE reads and lists one entry per CDR3 protein. The data contain about 49,000 distinct CDR3 sequences, around 9% of them singletons. Trimming cost V 3 bases and J 6 bases, with 8 bases left between them. CDR3 size: 12 residues. Germline values: CDR1 KGHSH, CDR2 LQKENI. The receptor comes from a woman in her forties or fifties with alopecia areata. Some clones in this sample may be carry-over from other donors' samples. The sample consisted of whole blood, taken in connection with sensitization to the hapten diphenylcyclopropenone (DPC). This sequence joins TRBV18 and TRBJ1-1; D not certain. CDR3: CASSPRRAEAFF. CDR3 in DNA: TGTGCCAGCTCACCTAGGCGTGCTGAAGCTTTCTTT.